This T cell receptor (beta chain) derives from a study of post-analysis software for immune sequencing data. Study information: Secondary progressive, relapsing-remitting and progressive-relapsing multiple sclerosis were among the included disease courses.

This clonotype was observed a few times. The antigen is undetermined. Germline values: CDR1 SGHTA, CDR2 FQGNSA. V was clipped by 3 bases and J by 5 bases; unmatched bases: 7. This CDR3 has 15 residues. General observations from the study: With TRBV5-6, TRBV5-1 and TRBV20-1 included, 5 or 6 TRBV segments were more frequent in patients than in controls. The normalized Chao1 diversity of multiple sclerosis patients was significantly lower than that of controls. The authors found that F measure strongly co-clustered same-batch samples.

Tagging with unique molecular identifiers was a feature of the TCR beta cDNA libraries. From roughly 1 to 10 million T cells, 500,000 or so cDNA molecules were obtained. TCRdb re-called the PCR reads with MiXCR, one entry per CDR3 protein. In the table there are roughly 670,000 distinct CDR3 sequences, around 64% of which are singletons. The V and J genes are TRBV7-2 and TRBJ2-1; 7 bases line up with TRBD1. The clonotype comes from a girl aged 2-10 years with multiple sclerosis. Sequencing was performed on blood. The CDR3 region has the DNA TGTGCCAGCAGCTTCCGACAGGGTATCGACAATGAGCAGTTCTTC. The encoded protein is CASSFRQGIDNEQFF. Full variable domain (rest looked up from reference TRBV7-2 and TRBJ2-1): GAGVSQSPSNKVTEKGKDVELRCDPISGHTALYWYRQSLGQGLEFLIYFQGNSAPDKSGLPSDRFSAERTGGSVSTLTIQRTQQEDSAVYLCASSFRQGIDNEQFFGPGTRLTVL.